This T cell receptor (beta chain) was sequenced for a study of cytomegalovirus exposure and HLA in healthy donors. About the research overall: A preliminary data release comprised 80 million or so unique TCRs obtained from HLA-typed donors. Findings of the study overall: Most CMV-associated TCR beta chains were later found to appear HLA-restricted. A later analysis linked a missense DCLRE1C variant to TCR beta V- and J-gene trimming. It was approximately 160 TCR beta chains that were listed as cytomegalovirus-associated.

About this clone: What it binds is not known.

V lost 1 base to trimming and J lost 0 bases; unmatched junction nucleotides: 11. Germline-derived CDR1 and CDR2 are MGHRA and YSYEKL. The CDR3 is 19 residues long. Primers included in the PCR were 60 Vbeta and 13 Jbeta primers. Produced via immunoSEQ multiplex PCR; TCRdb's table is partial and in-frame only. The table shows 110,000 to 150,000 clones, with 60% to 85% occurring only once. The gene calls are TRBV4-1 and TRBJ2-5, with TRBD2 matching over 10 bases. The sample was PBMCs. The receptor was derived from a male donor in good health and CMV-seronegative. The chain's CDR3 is CASSQGTRLAGANQETQYF. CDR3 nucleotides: TGCGCCAGCAGCCAAGGTACCCGCCTAGCGGGGGCTAACCAAGAGACCCAGTACTTC.